This TCR beta chain was captured in a study of graft-versus-host responses after intestinal transplantation. In the study overall: For around three years after anti-thymocyte globulin induction, all recipients took tacrolimus and steroids.

The assay was immunoSEQ multiplex PCR, and TCRdb's table has in-frame clones only and misses some. The table lists 85,000 to 90,000 clones, 80% to 95% of them singletons. Details on this clone: Its target is unknown.

Points from the study as a whole: Patients who carried graft-donor T cell macrochimerism also had high graft-versus-host to host-versus-graft clonal ratios in their allografts.

This material consisted of unstimulated CD4+ T cells sorted from spleen or lymph node cells, taken before transplant. This sequence was found in a human donor who was the organ donor for an intestinal transplant.

CDR3: CSVATYYEQYF. The CDR3 nucleotides read TGCAGCGTCGCGACTTACTACGAGCAGTACTTC. V usage is TRBV29-1 and J usage is TRBJ2-7; no firm D call. V was shortened by 6 bases and J by 3 bases, with 9 bases between the two germline ends. The germline V gene encodes CDR1 SQVTM and CDR2 ANQGSEA. This CDR3 contains 11 residues.